The clone carrying this T cell receptor (beta chain) was counted only a few times. Its antigen is not identified. Profiling relied on immunoSEQ multiplex PCR, and the TCRdb table lists in-frame clones only, not all of them. Of about 2,900 clones listed, about 64% were seen once; the top ten hold about 15%. CDR3 length: 13 residues. The ends were cut back, 3 bases at V and 1 base at J, with 7 bases in the middle. The germline V gene encodes CDR1 SGHRS and CDR2 YFSETQ. This specimen comes from a study of tissue T cells after allogeneic stem cell transplantation. Whole-study findings and limits: Anatomically similar tissues had similar TCR repertoires within each patient.

Steroid-refractory graft-versus-host disease after allogeneic hematopoietic cell transplant qualified adults for prospective research-autopsy enrollment. Gastrointestinal graft-versus-host disease was present in all patients, each treated with several therapy lines. GI sites, liver, skin and spleen were taken after median 9.75 post-mortem hours. This sequence joins TRBV5-1 and TRBJ1-1; D is unclear. This TCR was sampled from a male patient older than 55 with steroid-refractory graft-versus-host disease after an allogeneic stem cell transplant. Part of the T cell pool may stem from the graft donor. The input for sequencing was descending colon tissue, taken at autopsy. Written as DNA, the CDR3 is TGCGCCAGCAGCTCCGACGGGAACACTGAAGCTTTCTTT. Protein product: CASSSDGNTEAFF.